This entry describes one TCR beta chain. Its antigen is still unknown. This entry belongs to a study of shared clonotypes between healthy human individuals. Study as a whole: A couple of female and a few male donors aged 18 to 49 were enrolled.

Whole-study results and caveats: Only blood underwent sampling, and tissue repertoires likely differ. Among non-shared clonotypes, generation probabilities were lower than among those shared by all four donors.

This table comes from immunoSEQ multiplex PCR, and its TCRdb copy is limited to in-frame clones, with some not included. The sample holds under 850,000 clones, over 90% seen once. The length of the CDR3 is 15 residues. J gave up 4 bases and V 4 bases, and 3 bases lay outside the gene matches. Germline CDR1 reads MNHNY; CDR2 reads SVGAGI (reference sequence). Cells designated naive CD8 were CD45RO-negative and were positively selected for CCR7, with terminally differentiated effector memory CD45RA+ cells excluded. The healthy adult donors were HIV-negative and reported no recent acute infections or vaccinations.

This TCR was recovered from a man aged 25-40 years in good health. Sequenced: naive CD8+ T cells sorted from blood. The rearrangement uses TRBV6-6 and TRBJ2-2, with TRBD1 matching 10 bases. CDR3 sequence reads: CASSLGQGTTGELFF. The CDR3 nucleotides are TGTGCCAGCAGTTTGGGACAGGGGACCACCGGGGAGCTGTTTTTT.